Sequencing of this T cell receptor (beta chain) was carried out in a study of cytomegalovirus exposure and HLA in healthy donors. Study-level information: It was reported in a later analysis that the same platform had been used for the 120 validation repertoires as for the 550 to 700 first-cohort repertoires.

Turning to this clone: Its antigen is currently unknown.

Overall study findings and caveats: Among TCR beta chains, those listed as cytomegalovirus-associated numbered about 150.

The CDR3 totals 11 residues. Trimming removed 5 bases at V and 2 bases at J, with 3 bases between. Germline V gene sequence: CDR1 SNHLY, CDR2 FYNNEI. Here immunoSEQ multiplex PCR was the method, and the copy in TCRdb shows in-frame clones only, minus some. Here the sample spans 140,000 or so clones, 75% to 90% being singletons. The gene calls are TRBV2 and TRBJ2-5, with D unresolved. The source material was PBMCs. This TCR came from a woman between 18 and 30 years old in good health and CMV-seropositive. This CDR3 reads CASSLQETQYF. The CDR3 DNA sequence: TGTGCCAGCAGTCTTCAAGAGACCCAGTACTTC.